A single sample is the source of the 2 T cell receptor beta chains below, sequenced in a study of blood T cell repertoires in COVID-19 (dated by TCRdb to 2020 to 2022). Receptor libraries were prepared by the immunoSEQ multiplex PCR assay. TCRdb took this table from immuneACCESS and kept in-frame rearrangements with V and J called. Such tables lack part of the clones; where checked against another copy, unresolved V genes explain under half of the gap, and the rest is unexplained. For this sample the table gives about 97,000 clones, of which 70% to 85% were detected only once. About 10% of the sample lies in the top ten. The sequenced material came from peripheral blood. The receptor source for this set is a man aged 70 or older with acute or convalescent COVID-19.

The gene calls are TRBV7-9 and TRBJ1-3; D gene unclear. V was pared by 5 bases and J by 0 bases, with 11 bases between. The CDR3 totals 15 residues. Germline assignment: CDR1 SEHNR and CDR2 FQNEAQ (reference sequence). The CDR3 loop is CASSKNTVSGNTIYF. CDR3 nucleotide sequence: TGTGCCAGCAGCAAGAATACGGTCTCTGGAAACACCATATATTTT.

V gene TRBV4-3 combines with J gene TRBJ2-3; 11 bases align to TRBD2. Germline-derived CDR1 and CDR2 are LGHNA and YSLEER. V gave up 1 base and J gave up 2 bases; unmatched junction bases: 2. The CDR3 has 16 residues. CDR3 sequence reads: CASSQGLAGITDTQYF. DNA for the CDR3: TGCGCCAGCAGCCAAGGACTAGCGGGAATCACAGATACGCAGTATTTT.